The 30 T cell receptor beta chains listed next were all sequenced from one sample in a study of blood T cell repertoires in COVID-19. Using immunoSEQ multiplex PCR, the repertoire was profiled, and TCRdb retains in-frame clones only, with some absent. The sample lists fewer than 350,000 clones; about 92% were seen once. Specimen: peripheral blood. Receptors originate from a woman in her sixties or seventies with COVID-19, enrolled during active disease.

The J gene is TRBJ2-2, the V gene TRBV11-2; 7 bases line up with TRBD1. Trimming at V came to 5 bases and at J to 6 bases, leaving 6 bases not matched to a gene. Germline V gene data show CDR1 as SGHAT and CDR2 as FQNNGV. CDR3 length equals 14 residues. CDR3 nucleotide sequence: TGTGCCAGCAGCACCGACAGGGTCCCCGGGGAGCTGTTTTTT. Protein product: CASSTDRVPGELFF.

The chain is built from TRBV10-2 and TRBJ2-1; TRBD1 might be the D (5 bases). CDR3 size: 15 residues. CDR1 and CDR2 (germline): WSHSY, SAAADI. V was trimmed by 3 bases and J by 4 bases, leaving 13 bases between them. CDR3: CASSEGQIKYNEQFF. For the CDR3, the DNA is TGCGCCAGCAGTGAAGGACAAATAAAATACAATGAGCAGTTCTTC.

The genes are TRBV4-1 and TRBJ2-5, with TRBD2 as a possible D gene (6 bases). V lost 1 base, J lost 5 bases, and 17 bases lay in between. This CDR3 has 16 amino acids. The germline gives CDR1 MGHRA, CDR2 YSYEKL. Written as DNA, the CDR3 is TGCGCCAGCAGCCAAGGAGGCGGGGTTGTGACGGAGACCCAGTACTTC. Translating gives CASSQGGGVVTETQYF.

This chain links TRBV2 with TRBJ2-7, with 7 bases that match TRBD1. Trimming removed 5 bases from V and 0 bases from J; junction bases left unmatched: 4. The CDR3 is 14 residues long. The germline V gene has CDR1 SNHLY and CDR2 FYNNEI. CDR3 amino acids: CASSYRGNSYEQYF. The CDR3 nucleotides read TGTGCCAGCAGTTACAGGGGAAACTCCTACGAGCAGTACTTC.

The rearrangement uses TRBV5-4 and TRBJ1-2; 7 bases fit TRBD1. Germline V gene lookup returns CDR1 SGHNT and CDR2 YYREEE (reference sequence). Trimming at V came to 4 bases and at J to 4 bases, leaving 4 bases not matched to a gene. This CDR3 spans 13 amino acids. The CDR3 sequence: CASSEGQFYGYTF. The CDR3 DNA reads TGTGCCAGCAGCGAGGGACAGTTCTATGGCTACACCTTC. Drawing the rest from reference TRBV5-4 and TRBJ1-2, the complete variable domain is ETGVTQSPTHLIKTRGQQVTLRCSSQSGHNTVSWYQQALGQGPQFIFQYYREEENGRGNFPPRFSGLQFPNYSSELNVNALELDDSALYLCASSEGQFYGYTFGSGTRLTVV.

The chain combines TRBV2 with TRBJ1-5; 8 bases map to TRBD1. The J segment lost 6 bases and the V segment lost 4 bases, leaving 5 bases of the junction unmatched. Germline values: CDR1 SNHLY, CDR2 FYNNEI. This CDR3 region has 14 residues. The CDR3 spells CASSGTGGVQPQHF. CDR3 sequence (DNA): TGTGCCAGCAGTGGTACAGGGGGGGTTCAGCCCCAGCATTTT.

The gene calls are TRBV7-8 and TRBJ1-1; 8 bases agree with TRBD1. The CDR3 contains 15 residues. Germline CDR1 is SGHVS and CDR2 is FQNEAQ. V lost 5 bases and J lost 3; bases outside the gene matches: 8. The CDR3 nucleotides are TGTGCCAGCAGCATCAACAGGGGGTTGGACACTGAAGCTTTCTTT. Encoded protein: CASSINRGLDTEAFF.

The V call is TRBV5-1, the J call TRBJ1-5; 10 nucleotides align to TRBD1. CDR3 length equals 15 residues. CDR1 is SGHRS, CDR2 YFSETQ, per germline. With V trimmed by 0 bases and J by 6 bases, 3 bases remained unmatched. CDR3 in DNA: TGCGCCAGCAGCTTGGGCGGGACAGGGGTTCAGCCCCAGCATTTT. This codes for CASSLGGTGVQPQHF.

The chain employs TRBV6-5 and TRBJ1-1, with 7 bases identical to TRBD1. V lost 10 bases, J lost 4 bases, and 9 bases stayed unmatched. CDR1 is MNHEY and CDR2 is SVGAGI in the germline V gene. This CDR3 region has 13 residues. The CDR3 nucleotides are TGTGCCACGCGACAGGGAATTATCACTGAAGCTTTCTTT. Its protein product is CATRQGIITEAFF.

The chain couples TRBV28 to TRBJ1-2; D remains unclear. With 5 bases removed from V and 2 bases from J, the gap between germline ends came to 12 bases. The CDR3 covers 14 residues. Germline lookup yields CDR1 MDHEN and CDR2 SYDVKM. CDR3 loop: CASSAPMGNYGYTF. In nucleotides, the CDR3 is TGTGCCAGCAGTGCCCCCATGGGCAACTATGGCTACACCTTC.

The V gene is TRBV7-8, the J gene TRBJ1-5, with D perhaps matching TRBD1 (6 bases). Trimming stripped 5 bases from V and 4 bases from J, with 12 bases between. The germline V gene has CDR1 SGHVS and CDR2 FQNEAQ. This CDR3 spans 14 amino acids. Here the CDR3 reads CASSPGTSNQPQHF. In DNA, the CDR3 is TGTGCCAGCAGCCCCGGGACATCTAATCAGCCCCAGCATTTT. The whole variable domain, remainder taken from reference TRBV7-8 and TRBJ1-5, is GAGVSQSPRYKVAKRGQDVALRCDPISGHVSLFWYQQALGQGPEFLTYFQNEAQLDKSGLPSDRFFAERPEGSVSTLKIQRTQQEDSAVYLCASSPGTSNQPQHFGDGTRLSIL.

The chain links TRBV6-6 to TRBJ2-7; D call uncertain. The CDR3 has 16 amino acids. V lost 0 bases and J 1 base, leaving 13 bases between the germline ends. From germline, CDR1 is MNHNY and CDR2 SVGAGI (reference sequence). For the CDR3, the DNA is TGTGCCAGCAGTTACTCACAGCCGCCTGCGTCCTACGAGCAGTACTTC. Translation gives CASSYSQPPASYEQYF.

CDR3 region: CASSPGVYLSQPQHF. For the CDR3, the DNA is TGTGCCAGCAGTCCAGGGGTCTACTTAAGTCAGCCCCAGCATTTT. The J gene is TRBJ1-5, the V gene TRBV5-8; maybe TRBD1 (6 bases). The length of the CDR3 is 15 residues. Germline assignment: CDR1 SGHTS and CDR2 YDEGEE. Trimming took 5 bases from V and 6 from J, leaving 18 bases between them.

The gene calls are TRBV11-2 and TRBJ1-6, with D possibly matching TRBD1 (5 bases). This CDR3 is built from 15 residues. CDR1 is SGHAT and CDR2 is FQNNGV in the germline V gene. With 1 base removed from V and 6 bases from J, the gap between germline ends came to 10 bases. For the CDR3, the DNA is TGTGCCAGCAGCTTAGGGGGCTCCCCTAATTCACCCCTCCACTTT. It translates to CASSLGGSPNSPLHF.

This chain links TRBV6-1 with TRBJ1-2; possibly TRBD1 for D (5 bases). The CDR3 extends over 13 amino acids. CDR1 MNHNS and CDR2 SASEGT come from the germline V gene. Trimming removed 2 bases from V and 4 bases from J, with 8 bases in between. For the CDR3, the DNA is TGTGCCAGCAGTGAATCGACAGTCTATGGCTACACCTTC. The encoded protein is CASSESTVYGYTF.

The chain combines TRBV29-1 with TRBJ2-6; TRBD2 matches at 8 bases. Germline trimming cut 8 bases from V and 0 bases from J; bases unmatched to any gene: 3. Germline V lookup: CDR1 SQVTM, CDR2 ANQGSEA. This CDR3 spans 14 amino acids. CDR3 in DNA: TGCAGCACCCGGGGGGGCTCTGGGGCCAACGTCCTGACTTTC. Its translation: CSTRGGSGANVLTF. Together with reference TRBV29-1 and TRBJ2-6, the CDR3 gives the full variable domain: SAVISQKPSRDICQRGTSLTIQCQVDSQVTMMFWYRQQPGQSLTLIATANQGSEATYESGFVIDKFPISRPNLTFSTLTVSNMSPEDSSIYLCSTRGGSGANVLTFGAGSRLTVL.

The chain uses TRBV5-4 and TRBJ1-4; 8 bases map to TRBD1. Looked up from germline, CDR1 is SGHNT and CDR2 is YYREEE (reference sequence). V dropped 4 bases and J dropped 2; count of bases not matched to a gene: 4. The CDR3 is 15 residues long. The CDR3 bases are TGTGCCAGCAGCAGGAGACAGGGGACTAATGAAAAACTGTTTTTT. Protein: CASSRRQGTNEKLFF.

V is TRBV5-6 and J is TRBJ1-6; TRBD1 aligns across 9 bases. The germline gives CDR1 SGHDT, CDR2 YYEEEE. This CDR3 comprises 14 residues. Trimming took 5 bases from V and 8 from J; bases not matched to a gene: 5. The CDR3 sequence is CASRRTGDDSPLHF. The CDR3 DNA sequence: TGTGCCAGCAGGCGGACAGGGGATGATTCACCCCTCCACTTT.

The chain combines TRBV6-2 or TRBV6-3 with TRBJ1-5, with D uncertain. This CDR3 is built from 15 residues. Trimming stripped 0 bases from V and 4 bases from J, with 10 bases between. Germline V CDR1 and CDR2: MNHEY, SVGEGT. The CDR3 loop is CASSYSLLPNQPQHF. The CDR3 nucleotides are TGTGCCAGCAGTTACTCGCTCCTACCTAATCAGCCCCAGCATTTT.

CDR3 protein: CASSGDRGGNQPQHF. CDR3 DNA sequence: TGTGCCAGCAGCGGTGACAGGGGTGGTAATCAGCCCCAGCATTTT. The chain carries TRBV5-6 and TRBJ1-5; 8 bases are shared with TRBD1. The germline CDR1 and CDR2 sequences are SGHDT and YYEEEE. The CDR3 covers 15 residues. The V segment lost 4 bases and the J segment 4 bases; nucleotides outside the gene matches: 7. The full variable domain, rest sourced from reference TRBV5-6 and TRBJ1-5, is DAGVTQSPTHLIKTRGQQVTLRCSPKSGHDTVSWYQQALGQGPQFIFQYYEEEERQRGNFPDRFSGHQFPNYSSELNVNALLLGDSALYLCASSGDRGGNQPQHFGDGTRLSIL.

The V and J genes are TRBV6-5 and TRBJ1-3, with TRBD1 matching 7 bases. This CDR3 is 14 amino acids long. J lost 0 bases, V lost 7 bases, and 3 bases had no gene match. The germline gives CDR1 MNHEY, CDR2 SVGAGI. CDR3 sequence reads: CASIGQVSGNTIYF. DNA for the CDR3: TGTGCCAGCATTGGACAGGTCTCTGGAAACACCATATATTTT.

CDR3 sequence (DNA): TGTGCCAGCAGCTTAGAGCGCGGGGGGCCTCCTTACAATGAGCAGTTCTTC. It specifies CASSLERGGPPYNEQFF. The chain combines TRBV11-2 with TRBJ2-1; 8 nucleotides align to TRBD2. V shed 0 bases and J 4 bases; nucleotides not matched to a gene: 8. From germline, CDR1 is SGHAT and CDR2 FQNNGV. The CDR3 is made up of 17 amino acids.

The chain is built from TRBV3-1 (or the pseudogene TRBV3-2) and TRBJ1-1, with a weak D call TRBD1 (5 bases). Germline CDR1 and CDR2: LGHDT and YNNKEL (reference sequence). CDR3 size: 14 residues. V was pared by 4 bases and J by 4 bases, with 13 bases between. CDR3 loop: CASSPWGGITEAFF. CDR3 nucleotide sequence: TGTGCCAGCAGCCCCTGGGGGGGGATCACTGAAGCTTTCTTT.

The rearrangement links TRBV10-3 to TRBJ1-3; 10 nucleotides agree with TRBD1. This CDR3 has 15 amino acids. In germline, CDR1 is ENHRY, CDR2 SYGVKD. Trimming took 9 bases from V and 0 from J; bases not matched to a gene: 5. The CDR3 DNA is TGTGCCATGCAGGACAGGGGGTTCTCTGGAAACACCATATATTTT. Translation gives CAMQDRGFSGNTIYF.

This clone is a singleton in its sample. The CDR3 DNA reads as TGTGCCAGCAGCTTCGGGACAGGCTTTTTAGCTTTCTTT. It specifies CASSFGTGFLAFF. The chain combines TRBV7-9 with TRBJ1-1, with 8 bases that match TRBD1. The junction had 7 bases not matched to a gene; V was cut back by 3 bases and J by 10 bases. Germline CDR1 SEHNR, CDR2 FQNEAQ (reference sequence). The CDR3 consists of 13 residues.

With regard to this clone: Germline is not matched at one junction end, which may reflect a read error. The CDR3 sequence is CASSLVEGSHF. The DNA for the CDR3 is TGTGCCAGCAGCTTAGTGGAGGGGTCGCACTTC. The chain joins TRBV11-2 to TRBJ2-7; the D gene is possibly TRBD2 (6 bases). The CDR3 loop spans 11 amino acids. CDR1 and CDR2 (germline): SGHAT, FQNNGV.

The chain combines TRBV7-9 with TRBJ2-7; 10 nucleotides line up with TRBD2. Unmatched junction bases numbered 3, after V lost 1 base and J lost 3 bases. Germline V CDR1 and CDR2: SEHNR, FQNEAQ (reference sequence). This CDR3 has 15 residues. DNA for the CDR3: TGTGCCAGCAGCTTAGTGGGGACTAGCGACTACGAGCAGTACTTC. It specifies CASSLVGTSDYEQYF.

The rearrangement joins TRBV7-9 to TRBJ1-4, with 10 positions matching TRBD1. The CDR3 is made up of 14 amino acids. With 5 bases clipped from V and 5 bases from J, the junction kept 2 bases outside the gene matches. CDR1 is SEHNR and CDR2 is FQNEAQ in the germline V gene (reference sequence). The CDR3 DNA follows: TGTGCCAGCAGCCCGGGACAGGGGAATGAAAAACTGTTTTTT. Translation: CASSPGQGNEKLFF.

The chain uses TRBV27 and TRBJ1-1; tentatively, D is TRBD1 (5 bases). The CDR3 extends over 12 amino acids. Trimming cost V 9 bases and J 4 bases, with 12 bases left between them. In germline, CDR1 is MNHEY, CDR2 SMNVEV (reference sequence). The CDR3 spells CARTVPSTEAFF. The DNA of the CDR3 is TGTGCCAGGACAGTCCCCAGCACTGAAGCTTTCTTT.

The chain couples TRBV5-6 to TRBJ2-7; 12 bases match TRBD1. The CDR3 has 16 amino acids. The germline V gene has CDR1 SGHDT and CDR2 YYEEEE. Unmatched junction bases numbered 9, after V lost 4 bases and J lost 4 bases. The CDR3 region has the DNA TGTGCCAGCAGCGAGCCCGGGACAGGGGGCGGTTACGAGCAGTACTTC. Its protein product is CASSEPGTGGGYEQYF.